This entry describes one TCR beta chain. This entry comes from a study of control samples from healthy donors and cancer patients. The CDR3 runs 14 residues. Germline V gene lookup returns CDR1 MGHRA and CDR2 YSYEKL. The V end lost 1 base, the J end lost 5 bases, and 11 bases lay between the germline ends. The table came from immunoSEQ multiplex PCR; TCRdb's copy has only in-frame clones and leaves some out. The table shows 35,000 to 45,000 clones, with approximately 82% occurring only once. Sequencing used blood. The TCR was taken from a man in his sixties in good health. V is TRBV4-1 and J is TRBJ1-1, with a weak D call TRBD1 (5 bases). CDR3: CASSQVAGKTEAFF. The CDR3 DNA reads TGCGCCAGCAGCCAAGTGGCAGGGAAAACTGAAGCTTTCTTT.